This TCR beta chain derives from a study of beta chain features in type 1 diabetes. The entirety of the isolated RNA underwent reverse transcription, so expressed TCRB transcripts were sequenced. Only in-frame clones appear in the TCRdb table, and some are missing; sequencing was by immunoSEQ multiplex PCR. Of about 330,000 clones in the sample, 9.5% to 11% were seen once. Using CD45RO/CCR7/CD25/CD127/CD95/CD27, CD4+ naive, central memory, regulatory and stem cell-like memory cells were sorted. Purity above 95% was achieved in all sorted populations. CDR3 length equals 18 residues. Germline CDR1 is SGHTA and CDR2 is FQGNSA. V gave up 5 bases and J gave up 4 bases; unmatched junction bases: 12.

Source material: naive CD4+ T cells from blood. The V call is TRBV7-2, the J call TRBJ1-5, with 12 bases matching TRBD1. The receptor's source is a woman aged 25 to 39 in good health. The CDR3 loop reads CASSGTGGDGFGNQPQHF. CDR3 DNA sequence: TGTGCCAGCAGCGGGACAGGGGGCGACGGTTTCGGAAATCAGCCCCAGCATTTT.